These T cell receptor beta chains were read from a single sample in a study of blood T cells in healthy people across ages. In TCRdb, the 5' RACE reads were re-called with MiXCR into one record per CDR3 protein. The sample lists some 1.4 million distinct CDR3 sequences, approximately 40% occurring once. Sequenced input: blood. The receptors were gathered from a woman under 30 in good health. The CDR3 runs from the conserved cysteine through the conserved F or W. A D gene is named only where the DNA matches it firmly. For some rows the clone size is stated as once, few or many, or as a class when expanded; others skip it.

DNA,CDR3,D,V,J,size
TGCAGTGCTACAGGCAGGCTGAATGAAAAACTGTTTTTT,CSATGRLNEKLFF,.,TRBV20-1,TRBJ1-4,.
TGTGCCAGCAATGCGGATGCAGGGGTCCGCGGCTCTGAAGCTTTCTTT,CASNADAGVRGSEAFF,.,TRBV2,TRBJ1-1,.
TGTGCCAGCAGTGAGGGTGGGCTAGCGGGGGGTATCTACAATGAGCAGTTCTTC,CASSEGGLAGGIYNEQFF,TRBD2,TRBV2,TRBJ2-1,many
TGTGCCAGCAGCCAGGGGCCAGGCAGGGACCTTTACAATGAGCAGTTCTTC,CASSQGPGRDLYNEQFF,.,TRBV11-1,TRBJ2-1,.
TGTGCCAGCAGCACAGACACCGGGAGTTTGGACACTGAAGCTTTCTTT,CASSTDTGSLDTEAFF,.,TRBV7-9,TRBJ1-1,few
TGCGCCAGCACCCAACTAGCGACCTACAATGAGCAGTTCTTC,CASTQLATYNEQFF,TRBD2,TRBV4-1,TRBJ2-1,.
TGCAGTGCACCAGGGGGTGCGGATACGCAGTATTTT,CSAPGGADTQYF,TRBD1,TRBV20-1,TRBJ2-3,.
TGTGCCAGCAGTTACTCGGTAGGACAGGGGACACACGAGCAGTACTTC,CASSYSVGQGTHEQYF,TRBD1,TRBV6-6,TRBJ2-7,.
TGTGCCAGCAGTGTGTCACAGGGGGCGTGGAACACTGAAGCTTTCTTT,CASSVSQGAWNTEAFF,TRBD1,TRBV6-1,TRBJ1-1,.
TGTGCCAGCAGTTCGATTCAGGCGTACCAAGAGACCCAGTACTTC,CASSSIQAYQETQYF,.,TRBV28,TRBJ2-5,few
TGTGCCTGGAGTGTACAAGCGGGAGGCAATGAGCAGTTCTTC,CAWSVQAGGNEQFF,TRBD2,TRBV30,TRBJ2-1,many
TGTGCCAGCAGTGAAGCGTGGTTTTTAAGCACAGATACGCAGTATTTT,CASSEAWFLSTDTQYF,.,TRBV2,TRBJ2-3,.
TGTGCCAGCAGCTTAGCGGGCCCGGGAGGGCTATACAATGAGCAGTACTTC,CASSLAGPGGLYNEQYF,TRBD2,TRBV7-2,TRBJ2-7,.
TGTGCCAGCACAAGCAGGGGGCTAGCGGGGGCATATGAGCAGTACTTC,CASTSRGLAGAYEQYF,TRBD2,TRBV27,TRBJ2-7,.
TGTGCCAGCAGCACCCTAGGGACTAGAGGGACCCACGAGCAGTACTTC,CASSTLGTRGTHEQYF,TRBD2,TRBV7-9,TRBJ2-7,few
TGTGCCATCAGTGAGTCTGCATATCAAGAGACCCAGTACTTC,CAISESAYQETQYF,.,TRBV10-3,TRBJ2-5,few
TGCGCCAGCAGACTAGCGGGAAATGAGCAGTTCTTC,CASRLAGNEQFF,TRBD2,TRBV5-1,TRBJ2-1,many
TGTGCCAGCAGTGAGTGGTGGGGGCCACAAGAGACCCAGTACTTC,CASSEWWGPQETQYF,.,TRBV6-1,TRBJ2-5,.
TGTGCCAGCAGCTTGTTATCTAGCACCCGAGGGGATACGCAGTATTTT,CASSLLSSTRGDTQYF,.,TRBV7-9,TRBJ2-3,.
TGTGCCAGCAGCCCGAAGAGGAACACTGAAGCTTTCTTT,CASSPKRNTEAFF,.,TRBV14,TRBJ1-1,.
TGTGCCAGCAGCTCACAGGGGGCGAATGGCTACACCTTC,CASSSQGANGYTF,TRBD1,TRBV7-2,TRBJ1-2,.
TGCAGCGTCCTGACAGGGGCTGATGAGCAGTTCTTC,CSVLTGADEQFF,TRBD1,TRBV29-1,TRBJ2-1,few
TGTGCCAGCAGTTTCAGGGACAGTAGCAATCAGCCCCAGCATTTT,CASSFRDSSNQPQHF,TRBD1,TRBV28,TRBJ1-5,once
TGTGCCAGCAGTGGGGGGTGGGGGGCTGGAAGCTCCTACGAGCAGTACTTC,CASSGGWGAGSSYEQYF,.,TRBV25-1,TRBJ2-7,.
TGTGCCAGCAGTTACTTAGGCCCGGACAGATCACCTCAAGAGACCCAGTACTTC,CASSYLGPDRSPQETQYF,.,TRBV6-5,TRBJ2-5,.
TGTGCCAGCAGCTTAAGTGGCGACTACCCGAGCTCCTACAATGAGCAGTTCTTC,CASSLSGDYPSSYNEQFF,.,TRBV7-8,TRBJ2-1,few